The sequence of this T cell receptor (beta chain) was determined in a study of cytomegalovirus exposure and HLA in healthy donors. Study-wide results and caveats: The productive fraction for most TCR beta V segments was about 87% or about 30% in an earlier analysis. Confirmation was obtained in vitro that three CMV-associated chains are specific for CMV antigens. In a later analysis, a missense DCLRE1C variant was linked to TCR beta V- and J-gene trimming.

13 Jbeta primers and 60 Vbeta primers were used for the PCR. Assay: immunoSEQ multiplex PCR; the TCRdb copy retains only in-frame clones and omits some. Of some 160,000 clones listed, approximately 80% are singletons. This CDR3 comprises 12 residues. Trimming removed 6 bases at V and 2 bases at J, with 7 bases between. Per germline, CDR1 ENHRY and CDR2 SYGVKD. Comments on this clone: Its antigen is unidentified.

V and J are TRBV10-3 and TRBJ1-1; D remains unclear. Sequenced material: PBMCs. The TCR sequence derives from a young woman in good health and CMV-seronegative. The DNA of the CDR3 is TGTGCCATCAGACAGAGTAACACTGAAGCTTTCTTT. Protein product: CAIRQSNTEAFF.